Listed below are T cell receptor beta chains from one sample, sequenced in a study of blood T cell repertoires in COVID-19. Measured with immunoSEQ multiplex PCR; TCRdb has only the in-frame clones, and not every one. The table has about 210,000 clones, 70% to 90% seen once; the top ten hold approximately 5.1%. Sequencing input: peripheral blood. The receptor source for this set is a man between 50 and 59 years old with COVID-19, enrolled during active disease. The CDR3 runs from the conserved cysteine through the conserved F or W. D genes are given only for firm matches. Not all rows give a size; the values are once, few, many and, for expanded clones, a class.

.	12	TRBV7-6	.	TRBJ2-5	TGTGCCAGCGCCACAGGGAAAGAGACCCAGTACTTC	CASATGKETQYF
.	13	TRBV27	.	TRBJ2-5	TGTGCCAGCAGAACAGCGGTCGATTTGACCCAGTACTTC	CASRTAVDLTQYF
few	17	TRBV4-3	TRBD2	TRBJ2-1	TGCGCCAGCAGCCACGCTGGTGGCGGGGGGACCTACAATGAGCAGTTCTTC	CASSHAGGGGTYNEQFF
.	17	TRBV18	TRBD2	TRBJ2-3	TGTGCCAGCTCACCACAGGGACTAGCGGCTTCCGCAGATACGCAGTATTTT	CASSPQGLAASADTQYF
few	11	TRBV30	TRBD1	TRBJ1-4	TGTGCCTGGAGTGGTACAGGGGAACTGTTTTTT	CAWSGTGELFF
.	13	TRBV6-5	.	TRBJ2-7	TGTGCCAGCAGTTACGATGGGCTCAACGAGCAGTACTTC	CASSYDGLNEQYF
.	12	TRBV7-9	.	TRBJ1-2	TGTGCCAGCAGCCGGGACATAGGTTTTCACACCTTC	CASSRDIGFHTF
once	15	TRBV7-8	TRBD2	TRBJ2-3	TGTGCCAGCACCCGAGCGGGGGGAGTTTTAGATACGCAGTATTTT	CASTRAGGVLDTQYF
.	13	TRBV5-1	.	TRBJ2-1	TGCGCCAGCAGCTTGAGACAATGGGATGAGCAGTTCTTC	CASSLRQWDEQFF
.	14	TRBV19	.	TRBJ1-3	TGTGCCAGCAGCATTGGGAGCTCTGGAAACACCATATATTTT	CASSIGSSGNTIYF
.	15	TRBV5-4	.	TRBJ1-6	TGTGCCAGCAGCCTCCGACAGTCTGGGGATTCACCCCTCCACTTT	CASSLRQSGDSPLHF
once	16	TRBV25-1	TRBD2	TRBJ2-5	TGTGCCAGCAGTGTACACGGGACTAGCGGCGGAGAGACCCAGTACTTC	CASSVHGTSGGETQYF
once	15	TRBV7-3	TRBD2	TRBJ2-3	TGTGCCAGCAGCCCACTAGCGGTGAGCACAGATACGCAGTATTTT	CASSPLAVSTDTQYF
once	14	TRBV7-3	TRBD2	TRBJ2-1	TGTGCCAGCAAACCGACTAGCGCCTACAATGAGCAGTTCTTC	CASKPTSAYNEQFF
once	15	TRBV9	.	TRBJ1-3	TGTGCCAGCAGCCCCCGGACAGACTCTGGAAACACCATATATTTT	CASSPRTDSGNTIYF
.	16	TRBV5-1	.	TRBJ2-5	TGCGCCAGCGACCGGGGGGTCAGGGGTGGTCAAGAGACCCAGTACTTC	CASDRGVRGGQETQYF
.	15	TRBV5-8	TRBD2	TRBJ2-1	TGTGCCAGCAGCAATAGCGGGGGGGCGTGGAATGAGCAGTTCTTC	CASSNSGGAWNEQFF
.	14	TRBV5-1	TRBD1	TRBJ2-3	TGCGCCAGCAGCGATCGACAGGGCGGGGATACGCAGTATTTT	CASSDRQGGDTQYF
.	11	TRBV29-1	.	TRBJ1-2	TGCAGCGCCCACAGGGCCTATGGCTACACCTTC	CSAHRAYGYTF
.	11	TRBV20-1	TRBD2	TRBJ2-7	TGCAGTCTTCGGGGGGCCTACGAGCAGTACTTC	CSLRGAYEQYF
.	16	TRBV11-3	TRBD1	TRBJ2-1	TGTGCCAGCAGCTTAGTCGGGACAGGGGTCTACAATGAGCAGTTCTTC	CASSLVGTGVYNEQFF
.	17	TRBV6-2/TRBV6-3	.	TRBJ2-1	TGTGCCAGCAGTTACCGACCCCGGGGGAGCTCCTACAATGAGCAGTTCTTC	CASSYRPRGSSYNEQFF
.	15	TRBV2	.	TRBJ1-5	TGTGCCAGCAGACCCGACAGGACTAGCAATCAGCCCCAGCATTTT	CASRPDRTSNQPQHF
many	13	TRBV19	.	TRBJ1-1	TGTGCCAGTAGTGAGGGAGTAGGCACTGAAGCTTTCTTT	CASSEGVGTEAFF
.	14	TRBV15	TRBD1	TRBJ2-2	TGTGCCACCACCGGGACAGGGAAAGCCGGGGAGCTGTTTTTT	CATTGTGKAGELFF
few	15	TRBV19	TRBD2	TRBJ2-1	TGTGCCAGTAGTATAATAGCGGGTGACTACAATGAGCAGTTCTTC	CASSIIAGDYNEQFF
.	12	TRBV5-1	.	TRBJ1-3	TGCGCCAGCAGCATGAGTGGAAACACCATATATTTT	CASSMSGNTIYF
.	15	TRBV7-6	TRBD2	TRBJ2-2	TGTGCCAGCAGCTTCAGCGGGGGGGGCACCGGGGAGCTGTTTTTT	CASSFSGGGTGELFF
.	15	TRBV21-1	.	TRBJ1-1	TGTGCCAGCAGGACAGAGACAGAAAAGAACACTGAAGCTTTCTTT	CASRTETEKNTEAFF
.	12	TRBV6-6	.	TRBJ2-3	TGTGCCAGCAGGGGGGGATCAGATACGCAGTATTTT	CASRGGSDTQYF
.	15	TRBV13	TRBD1	TRBJ1-4	TGTGCCAGCAGTCCGACAGGGGGGCCTAATGAAAAACTGTTTTTT	CASSPTGGPNEKLFF
.	12	TRBV29-1	.	TRBJ2-7	TGCAGCGTTGCACAGGGGGGGCTCGAGCAGTACTTC	CSVAQGGLEQYF
.	14	TRBV28	.	TRBJ2-1	TGTGCCAGCACCATTAGGACTCTTCCCAATGAGCAGTTCTTC	CASTIRTLPNEQFF
.	15	TRBV7-3	TRBD2	TRBJ2-1	TGTGCCAGCAGTTCCTTGGGACTAGCGTTTGATGAGCAGTTCTTC	CASSSLGLAFDEQFF
.	16	TRBV19	.	TRBJ1-6	TGTGCCAGTAGCCGTCAGGGGAGCTTAAGTGGTTCACCCCTCCACTTT	CASSRQGSLSGSPLHF
many	15	TRBV6-5	TRBD1	TRBJ1-5	TGTGCCAGCAGGACAACAGGGGTGCCGGGTCAGCCCCAGCATTTT	CASRTTGVPGQPQHF
.	15	TRBV11-2	.	TRBJ2-5	TGTGCCAGCAGCTTAGTGGGCAGGGTGGGAGAGACCCAGTACTTC	CASSLVGRVGETQYF
.	14	TRBV3-1/TRBV3-2	TRBD2	TRBJ2-1	TGTGCCAGCAGCCACCTAGCGGGGGCCAATGAGCAGTTCTTC	CASSHLAGANEQFF
.	15	TRBV7-2	.	TRBJ2-7	TGTGCCAGCAGCTTAGCTCGTGACTCCGCCTACGAGCAGTACTTC	CASSLARDSAYEQYF
.	15	TRBV18	TRBD1	TRBJ2-2	TGTGCCAGCTCACCGAGCAGGGGGAATACCGGGGAGCTGTTTTTT	CASSPSRGNTGELFF
.	11	TRBV28	.	TRBJ1-1	TGTGCCAGCAGTTCGACTGTTGTAGCTTTCTTT	CASSSTVVAFF
.	14	TRBV6-5	.	TRBJ1-1	TGTGCCAGCAGTTTAATGGCAGGGAACACTGAAGCTTTCTTT	CASSLMAGNTEAFF
.	15	TRBV4-1	TRBD1	TRBJ2-1	TGCGCCAGCAGCCACACGACAGGGGCCTACAATGAGCAGTTCTTC	CASSHTTGAYNEQFF